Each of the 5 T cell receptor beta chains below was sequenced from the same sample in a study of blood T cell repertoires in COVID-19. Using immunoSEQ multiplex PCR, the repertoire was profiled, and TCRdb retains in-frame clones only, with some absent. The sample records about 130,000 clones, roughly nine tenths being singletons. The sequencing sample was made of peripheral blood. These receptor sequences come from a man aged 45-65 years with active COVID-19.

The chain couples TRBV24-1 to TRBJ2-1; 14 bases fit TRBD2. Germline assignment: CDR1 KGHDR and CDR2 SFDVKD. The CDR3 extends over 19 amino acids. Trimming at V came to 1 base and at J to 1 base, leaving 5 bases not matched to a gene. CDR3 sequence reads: CATSDFGTSGRASYNEQFF. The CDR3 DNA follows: TGTGCCACCAGTGATTTCGGGACTAGCGGGAGAGCTTCCTACAATGAGCAGTTCTTC.

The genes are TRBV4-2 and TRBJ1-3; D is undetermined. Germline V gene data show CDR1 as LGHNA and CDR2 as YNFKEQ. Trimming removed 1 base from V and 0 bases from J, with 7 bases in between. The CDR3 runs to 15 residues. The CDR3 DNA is TGTGCCAGCAGCCAAGTTTATAGCTCTGGAAACACCATATATTTT. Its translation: CASSQVYSSGNTIYF.

CDR3 in DNA: TGTGCCAGCAGTTACTCGGCGGGAGCACAGGATACGCAGTATTTT. This translates into CASSYSAGAQDTQYF. The chain carries TRBV6-5 and TRBJ2-3; 7 bases match TRBD2. V gave up 0 bases and J gave up 6 bases; unmatched junction bases: 6. The germline V gene has CDR1 MNHEY and CDR2 SVGAGI. The CDR3 spans 15 residues.

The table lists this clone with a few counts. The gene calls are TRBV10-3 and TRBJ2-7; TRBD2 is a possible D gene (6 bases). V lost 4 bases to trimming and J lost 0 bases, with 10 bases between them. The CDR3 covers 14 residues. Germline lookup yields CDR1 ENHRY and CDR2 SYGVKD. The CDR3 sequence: CAISGGDRSYEQYF. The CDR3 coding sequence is TGTGCCATCAGTGGGGGGGACCGCTCCTACGAGCAGTACTTC.

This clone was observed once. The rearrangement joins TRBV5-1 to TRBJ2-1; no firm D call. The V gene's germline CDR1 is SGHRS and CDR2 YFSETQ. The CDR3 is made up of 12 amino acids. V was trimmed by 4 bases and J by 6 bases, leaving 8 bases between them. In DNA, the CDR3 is TGCGCCAGCAGCCCAGAAAGCAATGAGCAGTTCTTC. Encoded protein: CASSPESNEQFF.